This T cell receptor (beta chain) was recovered during a study of T cell responses to AZD1222 COVID-19 vaccine. Data came from immunoSEQ multiplex PCR; TCRdb stores just in-frame clones and leaves some out. The table shows roughly 160,000 clones, with about 90% occurring only once. Regarding this clone: The target antigen is unknown.

CDR1 is KGHSH, CDR2 LQKENI, per germline. There are 14 residues in the CDR3. The ends lost 1 base at V and 4 bases at J; junction bases unmatched: 2. The study, taken as a whole, reports: Donors, mostly white British, included more females; clonal diversity was possibly underestimated. Vaccine-associated CD4 TCRs ranged over spike, dominating at 160-218 and 743-854. With two AZD1222 doses given, Spike-specific TCR breadth and depth both rose.

The chain combines TRBV18 with TRBJ2-3, with TRBD1 matching 7 bases. The clonotype was recovered from an adult in good health. This specimen was peripheral blood, taken on day 0 of MenACWY control vaccination. The CDR3: CASSPLQGADTQYF. The CDR3, as DNA: TGTGCCAGCTCACCACTGCAGGGGGCAGATACGCAGTATTTT. The full variable domain, completed using reference TRBV18 and TRBJ2-3, is NAGVMQNPRHLVRRRGQEARLRCSPMKGHSHVYWYRQLPEEGLKFMVYLQKENIIDESGMPKERFSAEFPKEGPSILRIQQVVRGDSAAYFCASSPLQGADTQYFGPGTRLTVL.